This paragraph covers one TCR beta chain sequence. TCRdb derives one entry per CDR3 protein from the 5' RACE reads, leaving out DNA. The sample totals over 120,000 distinct CDR3 sequences. The source of the sample is a study of T cells expressing NK-cell markers. The germline V gene encodes CDR1 SGDLS and CDR2 YYNGEE. The CDR3 covers 16 residues. The rearrangement joins TRBV9 to TRBJ2-6; TCRdb lists TRBD1, though no DNA is available to test this call. Source material: blood T cells: a sorted CD56 or NKG2C T cell subset, CD4+ or CD8+ T cells, or bulk PBMC T cells (not recorded which). The clonotype originates from a man aged 18 to 29 in good health. This chain's CDR3 is CASRGDRGFGANVLTF.